The following is a T cell receptor (beta chain) sequence with its context. MiXCR was run by TCRdb on the PCR reads, yielding one entry per CDR3 protein. The data show over 100,000 distinct CDR3 sequences, around 56% seen once. These data originate in a study of CDR3 diversity in severe acne. V was clipped by 3 bases and J by 2 bases, with 15 bases between them. Germline assignment: CDR1 KGHDR and CDR2 SFDVKD. The CDR3 extends over 16 amino acids. The sequencing sample was made of blood. The source is a male donor with acne. The chain joins TRBV24-1 to TRBJ1-2; D unclear. As DNA, the CDR3 is TGTGCCACCAGTGATAGCCGGAGGTCCCTCAACTATGGCTACACCTTC. Translation gives CATSDSRRSLNYGYTF.